The 28 T cell receptor beta chains below all came from one sample that was sequenced in a study of blood T cell repertoires in COVID-19 (TCRdb year 2020). Library preparation employed the immunoSEQ multiplex PCR assay. This immuneACCESS table, as held by TCRdb, lists in-frame sequences with V and J called but not all clones. Of the missing ones, under half trace to an unresolved V gene in checked studies; the others have no known cause. The sample contains some 300,000 clones, roughly 89% of them found a single time. The ten largest clonotypes hold more than 9% of the sample. The sample comprised PBMCs or T cells enriched from blood (not recorded which). Source of these receptors: a woman under 40 who had recovered from COVID-19.

The rearrangement uses TRBV30 and TRBJ1-5, with D perhaps TRBD1 (5 bases). Germline CDR1 reads GTSNPN; CDR2 reads SVGIG (reference sequence). This CDR3 has 16 amino acids. Trimming stripped 1 base from V and 2 bases from J, with 15 bases between. The CDR3 region is CAWSDHPGAGNQPQHF. The CDR3 DNA is TGTGCCTGGAGTGATCACCCTGGGGCGGGCAATCAGCCCCAGCATTTT.

J is TRBJ2-7 and V is TRBV19, with D perhaps TRBD2 (5 bases). Deletions cut 6 bases from V and 4 bases from J, with 19 bases between. This CDR3 region has 15 residues. Looked up from germline, CDR1 is LNHDA and CDR2 is SQIVND (reference sequence). This chain's CDR3 is CASSPLAESSYEQYF. The CDR3 nucleotides are TGTGCCAGTAGCCCCCTAGCCGAATCCTCTTACGAGCAGTACTTC.

The V call is TRBV4-1, the J call TRBJ1-1; tentative D call: TRBD1 (5 bases). The CDR3 covers 14 residues. Germline assignment: CDR1 MGHRA and CDR2 YSYEKL. Trimming removed 6 bases from V and 1 base from J, with 12 bases in between. For the CDR3, the DNA is TGCGCCAGCAGTCGGGTGGGGGGGAACACTGAAGCTTTCTTT. Amino acids: CASSRVGGNTEAFF.

The chain employs TRBV27 and TRBJ2-3, with 13 nucleotides matching TRBD2. V was clipped by 4 bases and J by 3 bases; unmatched bases: 4. Germline V CDR1 and CDR2: MNHEY, SMNVEV (reference sequence). CDR3 size: 16 residues. The chain's CDR3 is CASSSGTSGITDTQYF. CDR3 sequence (DNA): TGTGCCAGCAGTTCTGGGACTAGCGGGATTACAGATACGCAGTATTTT.

The chain has TRBV6-5 and TRBJ2-7, with 9 bases identical to TRBD2. This CDR3 comprises 15 residues. Trimming took 6 bases from V and 11 from J; bases not matched to a gene: 17. Germline CDR1 and CDR2: MNHEY and SVGAGI. As DNA, the CDR3 is TGTGCCAGCAGACCCCCAGGGGGGACTAGCCGGATAAAGTACTTC. This translates into CASRPPGGTSRIKYF.

The chain carries TRBV28 and TRBJ2-7; TRBD2 aligns across 7 bases. CDR1 MDHEN and CDR2 SYDVKM come from the germline V gene. The ends lost 5 bases at V and 3 bases at J; junction bases unmatched: 22. The CDR3 is 19 residues long. DNA of the CDR3: TGTGCCAGCAGTCCCGGGAGGTCGGGACGCACCACACACAACTACGAGCAGTACTTC. Residues: CASSPGRSGRTTHNYEQYF.

The gene calls are TRBV28 and TRBJ2-3; 9 nucleotides match TRBD2. V trimming: 5 bases; J trimming: 2 bases; junction bases outside the gene matches: 14. Germline V gives CDR1 MDHEN, CDR2 SYDVKM. This CDR3 contains 18 residues. DNA for the CDR3: TGTGCCAGCAGTCACAGACCACAGACTAGCGGATACACAGATACGCAGTATTTT. Translated, it gives CASSHRPQTSGYTDTQYF.

This chain links TRBV5-1 with TRBJ1-2; unclear D gene. This CDR3 is 13 amino acids long. CDR1 and CDR2 (germline): SGHRS, YFSETQ. V dropped 0 bases and J dropped 6 bases, with 9 bases sitting between them. As DNA, the CDR3 is TGCGCCAGCAGCTTGGACAGAATTAATGGCTACACCTTC. Translated, it gives CASSLDRINGYTF.

The J gene is TRBJ2-7, the V gene TRBV7-9, with 8 nucleotides matching TRBD1. J was trimmed by 6 bases and V by 7 bases; bases with no gene match: 8. Germline V gene data show CDR1 as SEHNR and CDR2 as FQNEAQ (reference sequence). The CDR3 has 13 amino acids. The CDR3 loop reads CASKDQGAGEQYF. In nucleotides, the CDR3 is TGTGCCAGCAAGGATCAGGGGGCTGGCGAGCAGTACTTC.

The chain joins TRBV3-1 (or the pseudogene TRBV3-2) to TRBJ2-1; D is perhaps TRBD2 (6 bases). Germline loops: CDR1 LGHDT, CDR2 YNNKEL (reference sequence). Trimming removed 4 bases at V and 5 bases at J, with 15 bases between. The CDR3 is 15 amino acids. As DNA, the CDR3 is TGTGCCAGCAGCCGGGGACTTTCACTTCACAATGAGCAGTTCTTC. Translation gives CASSRGLSLHNEQFF.

V is TRBV29-1 and J is TRBJ2-3; 7 bases map to TRBD1. Looked up from germline, CDR1 is SQVTM and CDR2 is ANQGSEA. There are 14 residues in the CDR3. The junction had 7 bases not matched to a gene; V was cut back by 7 bases and J by 0 bases. CDR3 DNA: TGCAGCGCCGGACAGGTCCTTAGCACAGATACGCAGTATTTT. Translating gives CSAGQVLSTDTQYF.

The chain links TRBV10-3 to TRBJ1-2; D not certain. CDR1 and CDR2 from the germline V gene are ENHRY and SYGVKD. This CDR3 region has 14 residues. Trimming cost V 4 bases and J 0 bases, with 9 bases left between them. The CDR3 DNA follows: TGTGCCATCAGTGTGGGCAGTCCTAACTATGGCTACACCTTC. Encoded protein: CAISVGSPNYGYTF.

This chain uses TRBV5-4 with TRBJ2-6; 7 bases map to TRBD2. CDR3 size: 16 residues. Germline V gene sequence: CDR1 SGHNT, CDR2 YYREEE (reference sequence). Unmatched junction bases numbered 11, after V lost 3 bases and J lost 8 bases. CDR3 sequence: CASSWGGRLGSNVLTF. The CDR3, as DNA: TGTGCCAGCAGCTGGGGGGGTAGACTGGGGTCCAACGTCCTGACTTTC.

In its sample, this clone was seen a few times. The V gene is TRBV27, the J gene TRBJ2-2, with 11 positions matching TRBD2. Looked up from germline, CDR1 is MNHEY and CDR2 is SMNVEV (reference sequence). V dropped 3 bases and J dropped 6; count of bases not matched to a gene: 21. The CDR3 extends over 21 amino acids. The CDR3 sequence: CASSFASGVNPTSGTPGELFF. CDR3 in DNA: TGTGCCAGCAGTTTTGCTTCAGGTGTCAACCCGACTAGCGGGACGCCCGGGGAGCTGTTTTTT.

In this sample, this clone turned up once. This chain joins TRBV5-4 and TRBJ2-3, with D maybe TRBD2 (5 bases). V was shortened by 0 bases and J by 4 bases, with 9 bases between the two germline ends. This CDR3 region has 14 residues. The germline CDR1 and CDR2 sequences are SGHNT and YYREEE (reference sequence). CDR3 region: CASSLGVRADTQYF. In DNA, the CDR3 is TGTGCCAGCAGCTTGGGTGTGAGGGCAGATACGCAGTATTTT.

The J gene is TRBJ2-7, the V gene TRBV19; the match to TRBD1 covers 8 bases. Germline assignment: CDR1 LNHDA and CDR2 SQIVND (reference sequence). V shed 5 bases, J shed 2 bases, and the junction held 8 bases outside the gene matches. The CDR3 sequence is 15 residues long. The CDR3 reads CASSAAQGATYEQYF. The CDR3, as DNA: TGTGCCAGTAGTGCCGCCCAGGGGGCTACCTACGAGCAGTACTTC.

The chain carries TRBV6-5 and TRBJ2-7; D not resolved. Per the germline V gene, CDR1 is MNHEY and CDR2 is SVGAGI. V was trimmed by 2 bases and J by 0 bases, leaving 14 bases between them. The CDR3 is 16 residues long. The CDR3 bases are TGTGCCAGCAGTTACGGTCACGCGGCGAGCTCCTACGAGCAGTACTTC. Translating it yields CASSYGHAASSYEQYF.

The genes are TRBV11-2 and TRBJ2-5; 7 positions agree with TRBD1. The CDR3 length is 16 residues. The germline CDR1 and CDR2 sequences are SGHAT and FQNNGV. The J segment lost 3 bases and the V segment lost 0 bases, leaving 7 bases of the junction unmatched. CDR3: CASSLDYYRGKETQYF. The DNA for the CDR3 is TGTGCCAGCAGCTTAGATTATTACAGGGGAAAAGAGACCCAGTACTTC.

V usage is TRBV2 and J usage is TRBJ1-2, with D possibly being TRBD1 (6 bases). CDR3 length: 15 residues. CDR1 and CDR2 from the germline V gene are SNHLY and FYNNEI. V was cut by 1 base and J by 8 bases, with 17 bases left in between. As DNA, the CDR3 is TGTGCCAGCAGTGAAGTTCGGGGGGCGCCGGGAGGCTACACCTTC. Translating gives CASSEVRGAPGGYTF.

This chain joins TRBV11-1 and TRBJ2-1; no definite D call. Trimming left V 5 bases short and J 8 bases short, with 7 bases between. The CDR3 loop spans 11 amino acids. Germline loops: CDR1 SGHAT, CDR2 FQDESV (reference sequence). As DNA, the CDR3 is TGTGCCAGCAGCCTTAGATATGAGCAGTTCTTC. Its translation is CASSLRYEQFF.

V gene TRBV6-4 combines with J gene TRBJ1-1; D is uncertain. CDR1 is MRHNA, CDR2 SNTAGT, per germline. The CDR3 runs 16 residues. V was shortened by 4 bases and J by 6 bases, with 21 bases between the two germline ends. CDR3 region: CASSVSVTDRRSEAFF. The CDR3 DNA reads as TGTGCCAGCAGTGTATCGGTAACAGACCGACGATCTGAAGCTTTCTTT.

The CDR3 sequence: CASSPEGTSTDTQYF. As DNA, the CDR3 is TGTGCCAGCAGCCCCGAGGGGACTAGCACAGATACGCAGTATTTT. The chain employs TRBV27 and TRBJ2-3, with TRBD2 as a possible D gene (6 bases). The CDR3 length is 15 residues. Looked up from germline, CDR1 is MNHEY and CDR2 is SMNVEV (reference sequence). V dropped 6 bases and J dropped 0 bases, with 13 bases sitting between them.

This chain uses TRBV7-3 with TRBJ1-5; D call uncertain. Trimming removed 5 bases from V and 4 bases from J, with 15 bases in between. The CDR3 covers 15 residues. Germline V CDR1 and CDR2: SGHTA, FQGTGA. CDR3 in DNA: TGTGCCAGCAGCCTGGGAGGCCCGGGGAATCAGCCCCAGCATTTT. Encoded protein: CASSLGGPGNQPQHF.

The chain recombines TRBV2 with TRBJ1-5, with D hard to call. The CDR3 runs to 13 residues. Per the germline V gene, CDR1 is SNHLY and CDR2 is FYNNEI. The V and J ends lost 7 bases and 4 bases respectively, with 11 bases between them. Here the CDR3 reads CASTVSENQPQHF. The CDR3 region has the DNA TGTGCCAGCACCGTGAGTGAAAATCAGCCCCAGCATTTT.

This clone has a single count. The chain combines TRBV7-6 with TRBJ2-7; 9 bases fit TRBD1. Germline-derived CDR1 and CDR2 are SGHVS and FNYEAQ. The CDR3 length is 16 residues. Trimming removed 6 bases from V and 0 bases from J; junction bases left unmatched: 9. The CDR3, as DNA: TGTGCCAGCAGGGACAGATGGGACAGGGACTCCTACGAGCAGTACTTC. As protein: CASRDRWDRDSYEQYF.

The V gene is TRBV7-6, the J gene TRBJ2-1; 11 bases match TRBD2. V was clipped by 5 bases and J by 6 bases; unmatched bases: 6. The CDR3 sequence is 15 residues long. From germline, CDR1 is SGHVS and CDR2 FNYEAQ. This chain's CDR3 is CASSPQLAGVNEQFF. The CDR3 DNA is TGTGCCAGCAGCCCCCAACTAGCGGGAGTCAATGAGCAGTTCTTC.

J is TRBJ2-1 and V is TRBV19; TRBD2 agrees at 11 bases. V lost 1 base and J lost 9; bases outside the gene matches: 5. Per germline, CDR1 LNHDA and CDR2 SQIVND (reference sequence). The CDR3 runs 15 residues. CDR3 protein: CASSIGLAGNIEQFF. DNA for the CDR3: TGTGCCAGTAGTATAGGACTAGCGGGAAACATTGAGCAGTTCTTC.

CDR3 sequence (DNA): TGTGCCAGCAGCTTTGAGGGGGACCATAGCAATCAGCCCCAGCATTTT. Translated, it gives CASSFEGDHSNQPQHF. J is TRBJ1-5 and V is TRBV5-5; a possible D gene is TRBD1 (6 bases). In germline, CDR1 is SGHKS, CDR2 YYEKEE (reference sequence). This CDR3 has 16 residues. The V gene lost 2 bases and the J gene lost 0 bases, with 12 bases spanning the gap.